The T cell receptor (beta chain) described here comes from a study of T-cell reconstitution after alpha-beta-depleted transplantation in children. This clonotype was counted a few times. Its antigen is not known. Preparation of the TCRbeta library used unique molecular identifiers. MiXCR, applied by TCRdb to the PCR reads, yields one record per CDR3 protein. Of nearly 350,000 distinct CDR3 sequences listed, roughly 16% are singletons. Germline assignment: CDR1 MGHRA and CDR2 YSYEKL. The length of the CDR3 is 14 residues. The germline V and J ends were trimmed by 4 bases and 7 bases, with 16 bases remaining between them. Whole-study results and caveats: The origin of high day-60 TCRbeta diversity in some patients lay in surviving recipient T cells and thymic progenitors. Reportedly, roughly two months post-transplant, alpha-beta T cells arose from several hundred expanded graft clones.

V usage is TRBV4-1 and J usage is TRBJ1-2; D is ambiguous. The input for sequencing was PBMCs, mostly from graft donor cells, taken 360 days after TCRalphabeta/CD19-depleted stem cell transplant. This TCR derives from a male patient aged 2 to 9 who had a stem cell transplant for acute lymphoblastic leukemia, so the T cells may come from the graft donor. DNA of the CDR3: TGCGCCAGCAGCCCACAAGAAAGATCGGCTGGCTACACCTTC. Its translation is CASSPQERSAGYTF.